This passage covers 4 T cell receptor beta chains from one sample sequenced in a study of blood T cells in healthy people across ages. A sample-barcoded 5' primer and a J-beta primer mix were used in a second PCR of about 7 to 12 cycles. TCRdb recomputed calls from the 5' RACE reads with MiXCR, one row per CDR3 protein. The data show some 1.5 million distinct CDR3 sequences, 25% to 30% seen once. Sequenced input: blood. Every receptor here comes from a woman in her twenties or thirties in good health.

CDR3 region: CSVDRTSGGPTLSTDTQYF. As DNA, the CDR3 is TGCAGCGTCGACCGGACTAGCGGGGGACCTACCTTAAGCACAGATACGCAGTATTTT. The V call is TRBV29-1, the J call TRBJ2-3, with 13 bases fitting TRBD2. Germline V lookup: CDR1 SQVTM, CDR2 ANQGSEA. This CDR3 region has 19 residues. J gave up 0 bases and V 6 bases, and 15 bases lay outside the gene matches.

The J gene is TRBJ2-5, the V gene TRBV4-2, with 10 bases that match TRBD2. With V trimmed by 0 bases and J by 2 bases, 3 bases remained unmatched. The CDR3 runs to 16 residues. Germline V lookup: CDR1 LGHNA, CDR2 YNFKEQ. The CDR3 nucleotides read TGTGCCAGCAGCCAAGAACGAGCGGGGGGGCAAGAGACCCAGTACTTC. Translating gives CASSQERAGGQETQYF.

In the case of this clonotype: Since a much larger clone is just one base distant, this may be a read error. The chain has TRBV13 and TRBJ2-7; D may be TRBD2 (5 bases). Looked up from germline, CDR1 is PRHDT and CDR2 is FYEKMQ (reference sequence). The CDR3 consists of 13 residues. Deletions cut 5 bases from V and 8 bases from J, with 16 bases between. CDR3 DNA: TGTGCCAGCAGCGCCGGGAACAGCGACAAGCAGTACTTC. This codes for CASSAGNSDKQYF.

This chain uses TRBV27 with TRBJ1-3, with 7 bases that match TRBD1. Unmatched junction bases numbered 8, after V lost 6 bases and J lost 0 bases. The germline V gene has CDR1 MNHEY and CDR2 SMNVEV (reference sequence). The CDR3 sequence is 16 residues long. The chain's CDR3 is CASRPWGQNSGNTIYF. CDR3 in DNA: TGTGCCAGCAGGCCGTGGGGACAGAACTCTGGAAACACCATATATTTT.